This TCR beta chain was sequenced in a study of shared clonotypes between healthy human individuals. About the research overall: Donors were two women and a few men aged 18 to 49.

Concerning this clone: Other DNA variants within this sample encode the same CDR3.

Loaded into unsorted PBMC replicate PCRs was about 300 ng DNA, approximately 30,000 T cell genomes. This table comes from immunoSEQ multiplex PCR, and its TCRdb copy is limited to in-frame clones, with some not included. The sample carries roughly 450,000 clones, less than 85% recorded once. Specimen: PBMCs. The TCR sequence derives from a woman aged 40-49 years in good health. Some clones in this sample may be carry-over from other donors' samples.

In DNA, the CDR3 is TGTGCCAGCTCACCACGACAGGGAAGTGGCGAGCAGTACTTC. Encoded protein: CASSPRQGSGEQYF. The chain has TRBV18 and TRBJ2-7; 7 nucleotides align to TRBD1. The CDR3 is 14 amino acids. The V segment lost 1 base and the J segment 6 bases; nucleotides outside the gene matches: 6. Germline loops: CDR1 KGHSH, CDR2 LQKENI.